Following are 16 T cell receptor beta chains from one sample sequenced in a study of cytomegalovirus exposure and HLA in healthy donors. Only in-frame clones appear in the TCRdb table, and some are missing; sequencing was by immunoSEQ multiplex PCR. The table records 100,000 to 150,000 clones, 90% to 97% of them present only once. The sequencing input was PBMCs. All receptors derive from a man aged 18 to 35 in good health and CMV-seronegative.

The chain links TRBV7-3 to TRBJ2-5, with D perhaps matching TRBD2 (5 bases). The germline V and J ends were trimmed by 3 bases and 3 bases, with 8 bases remaining between them. This CDR3 spans 13 amino acids. The germline gives CDR1 SGHTA, CDR2 FQGTGA. The CDR3 sequence: CASSFGGEETQYF. The CDR3 DNA reads as TGTGCCAGCAGCTTCGGAGGAGAAGAGACCCAGTACTTC.

V gene TRBV19 combines with J gene TRBJ2-1, with a tentative D call TRBD2 (6 bases). The CDR3 runs 14 residues. CDR1 and CDR2 (germline): LNHDA, SQIVND (reference sequence). V was cut by 1 base and J by 4 bases, with 8 bases left in between. The CDR3 DNA reads TGTGCCAGTAGTATAGTCGGGAGTTACAATGAGCAGTTCTTC. Translated: CASSIVGSYNEQFF.

The V and J genes are TRBV4-1 and TRBJ1-3; D might be TRBD1 (6 bases). The V end lost 4 bases, the J end lost 1 base, and 11 bases lay between the germline ends. The CDR3 extends over 15 amino acids. CDR1 and CDR2 from the germline V gene are MGHRA and YSYEKL. The CDR3 nucleotides read TGCGCCAGCAGCCCTGGACAGACGTCTGGAAACACCATATATTTT. Protein product: CASSPGQTSGNTIYF.

The CDR3 spells CASSLFSPASGRSEQFF. The CDR3 region has the DNA TGTGCCAGCAGTTTATTTTCGCCGGCTAGCGGGAGAAGTGAGCAGTTCTTC. The chain recombines TRBV27 with TRBJ2-1; 10 bases agree with TRBD2. After removal of 1 base from V and 9 bases from J, the junction contained 12 bases not matched to a gene. This CDR3 has 17 amino acids. The germline gives CDR1 MNHEY, CDR2 SMNVEV (reference sequence).

This chain uses TRBV6-5 with TRBJ1-1; possibly TRBD1 for D (5 bases). This CDR3 contains 13 residues. V lost 0 bases and J lost 6, with 8 bases in between. Germline V lookup: CDR1 MNHEY, CDR2 SVGAGI. The CDR3 spells CASSYSRVPEAFF. The CDR3 coding sequence is TGTGCCAGCAGTTACTCCAGGGTACCTGAAGCTTTCTTT.

The V call is TRBV9, the J call TRBJ2-5, with no clear D. Germline V gene sequence: CDR1 SGDLS, CDR2 YYNGEE. CDR3 length: 13 residues. V was pared by 4 bases and J by 5 bases, with 12 bases between. The CDR3 loop reads CASSSHGWETQYF. The CDR3 bases are TGTGCCAGCAGCTCCCACGGGTGGGAGACCCAGTACTTC.

This clone was observed a handful of times. The rearrangement uses TRBV28 and TRBJ2-2; maybe TRBD2 (5 bases). The CDR3 contains 13 residues. The germline CDR1 and CDR2 sequences are MDHEN and SYDVKM. The V and J ends lost 8 bases and 4 bases respectively, with 11 bases between them. The CDR3 here is CASGERITGELFF. DNA of the CDR3: TGTGCCAGCGGGGAGCGGATCACCGGGGAGCTGTTTTTT.

The chain couples TRBV6-5 to TRBJ2-5, with 7 bases fitting TRBD2. This CDR3 has 14 amino acids. Germline trimming cut 6 bases from V and 3 bases from J; bases unmatched to any gene: 7. The germline CDR1 and CDR2 sequences are MNHEY and SVGAGI. The chain's CDR3 is CASSLHRGEETQYF. The DNA of the CDR3 is TGTGCCAGCAGCCTACATCGGGGGGAAGAGACCCAGTACTTC.

V gene TRBV11-2 combines with J gene TRBJ2-7, with D unresolved. V lost 1 base and J 0 bases, leaving 7 bases between the germline ends. This CDR3 comprises 14 residues. The germline V gene encodes CDR1 SGHAT and CDR2 FQNNGV. The CDR3 DNA follows: TGTGCCAGCAGCTTAGCTGAGAGCTCCTACGAGCAGTACTTC. Protein product: CASSLAESSYEQYF.

V and J are TRBV29-1 and TRBJ2-7, with 10 bases that match TRBD1. This CDR3 spans 14 amino acids. The J segment lost 4 bases and the V segment lost 7 bases, leaving 10 bases of the junction unmatched. The germline V gene has CDR1 SQVTM and CDR2 ANQGSEA. CDR3 amino acids: CSALSRDRGYEQYF. The CDR3, as DNA: TGCAGCGCCTTATCCCGGGACAGGGGATACGAGCAGTACTTC.

The chain couples TRBV28 to TRBJ1-5, with D maybe TRBD1 (5 bases). The V and J ends lost 7 bases and 7 bases respectively, with 23 bases between them. The CDR3 consists of 16 residues. Germline CDR1 and CDR2: MDHEN and SYDVKM. For the CDR3, the DNA is TGTGCCAGCACAATCAACGGGAGGGGTAGGGGACAGCCCCAGCATTTT. Translated, it gives CASTINGRGRGQPQHF.

J is TRBJ2-4 and V is TRBV2; 11 positions match TRBD1. The length of the CDR3 is 13 residues. V shed 6 bases, J shed 15 bases, and the junction held 10 bases outside the gene matches. CDR1 is SNHLY, CDR2 FYNNEI, per germline. The DNA of the CDR3 is TGTGCCAGCAGGGCCACGACGGGACAGGGGGGGTACTTC. Protein product: CASRATTGQGGYF. The whole variable domain, filled in from reference TRBV2 and TRBJ2-4, reads EPEVTQTPSHQVTQMGQEVILRCVPISNHLYFYWYRQILGQKVEFLVSFYNNEISEKSEIFDDQFSVERPDGSNFTLKIRSTKLEDSAMYFCASRATTGQGGYFGAGTRLSVL.

The chain couples TRBV28 to TRBJ1-3; D uncertain. Germline CDR1 MDHEN, CDR2 SYDVKM. This CDR3 is 16 amino acids long. The V and J ends lost 5 bases and 4 bases respectively, with 18 bases between them. The CDR3 loop reads CASSPSFGVRGNTIYF. CDR3 nucleotide sequence: TGTGCCAGCAGTCCGTCCTTCGGGGTACGAGGAAACACCATATATTTT.

The CDR3 DNA reads TGTGCCAGCAGCTTCGTGGGGGCGAATAGCAATCAGCCCCAGCATTTT. It encodes CASSFVGANSNQPQHF. The V call is TRBV5-8, the J call TRBJ1-5, with D possibly being TRBD1 (6 bases). The CDR3 totals 16 residues. Germline CDR1 SGHTS, CDR2 YDEGEE. Trimming took off 2 bases at V and 0 bases at J, with 12 bases between the two ends.

The chain is built from TRBV28 and TRBJ2-7; weak D call: TRBD2 (7 bases). Trimming cost V 6 bases and J 2 bases, with 17 bases left between them. Germline V CDR1 and CDR2: MDHEN, SYDVKM. The CDR3 runs to 15 residues. DNA for the CDR3: TGTGCCAGCAGCCCCGGGGGGCCGCTTACCTACGAGCAGTACTTC. Protein sequence: CASSPGGPLTYEQYF.

This rearrangement joins TRBV10-3 to TRBJ1-5; 8 nucleotides match TRBD1. Germline loops: CDR1 ENHRY, CDR2 SYGVKD. The CDR3 is 13 residues long. The trim removed 10 bases at V and 4 bases at J, leaving 6 bases unmatched. The CDR3 sequence is CATQGGPNQPQHF. CDR3 in DNA: TGTGCCACACAGGGGGGCCCTAATCAGCCCCAGCATTTT.